This T cell receptor beta chain was captured by sequencing in a study of cytomegalovirus exposure and HLA in healthy donors. Notes on the study in general: Rarity held for most TCR sequences, but there were some public TCRs that occurred in many donors. Per a later analysis, about 17,000 TCR beta sequences showed association with HLA alleles at 0.05 false discovery rate.

Nominal health characterized the donors when sampled, though unrecorded immune exposures were likely. With regard to this clone: Its cognate antigen is unknown.

PCR was performed using 60 Vbeta and 13 Jbeta primers. Clones were sequenced by immunoSEQ multiplex PCR, and TCRdb holds only the in-frame ones, with some missing. The top ten clones hold 16% of a sample with some 110,000 clones, roughly three quarters of them seen once. The CDR3 extends over 16 amino acids. The V call is TRBV21-1, the J call TRBJ2-3; the listed D gene, TRBD1, was not tested against the DNA. TRBV21-1 constitutes a pseudogene. The TCR originated in a man between 50 and 59 years old in good health and CMV-seropositive. The sample comprised PBMCs. The CDR3 loop reads CASSTPDRGVTDTQYF. CDR3 bases: TGTGCCAGCAGCACCCCGGACAGGGGTGTAACAGATACGCAGTATTTT.